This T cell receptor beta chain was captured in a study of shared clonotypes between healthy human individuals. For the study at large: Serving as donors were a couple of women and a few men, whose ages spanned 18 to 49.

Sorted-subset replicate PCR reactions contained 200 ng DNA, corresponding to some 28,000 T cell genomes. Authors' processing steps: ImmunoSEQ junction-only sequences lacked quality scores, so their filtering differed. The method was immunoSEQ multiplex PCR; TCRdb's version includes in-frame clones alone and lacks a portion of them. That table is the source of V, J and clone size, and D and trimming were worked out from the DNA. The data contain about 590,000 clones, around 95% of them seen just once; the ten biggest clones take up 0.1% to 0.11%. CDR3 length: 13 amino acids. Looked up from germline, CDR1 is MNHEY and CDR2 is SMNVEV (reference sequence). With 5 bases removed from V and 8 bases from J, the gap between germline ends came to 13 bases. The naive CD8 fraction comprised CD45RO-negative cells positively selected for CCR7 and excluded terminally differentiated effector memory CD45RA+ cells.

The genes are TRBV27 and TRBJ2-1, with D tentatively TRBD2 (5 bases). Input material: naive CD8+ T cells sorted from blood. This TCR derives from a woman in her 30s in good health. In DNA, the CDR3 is TGTGCCAGCAGTCCAGGACTGGGCCATGAGCAGTTCTTC. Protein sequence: CASSPGLGHEQFF.